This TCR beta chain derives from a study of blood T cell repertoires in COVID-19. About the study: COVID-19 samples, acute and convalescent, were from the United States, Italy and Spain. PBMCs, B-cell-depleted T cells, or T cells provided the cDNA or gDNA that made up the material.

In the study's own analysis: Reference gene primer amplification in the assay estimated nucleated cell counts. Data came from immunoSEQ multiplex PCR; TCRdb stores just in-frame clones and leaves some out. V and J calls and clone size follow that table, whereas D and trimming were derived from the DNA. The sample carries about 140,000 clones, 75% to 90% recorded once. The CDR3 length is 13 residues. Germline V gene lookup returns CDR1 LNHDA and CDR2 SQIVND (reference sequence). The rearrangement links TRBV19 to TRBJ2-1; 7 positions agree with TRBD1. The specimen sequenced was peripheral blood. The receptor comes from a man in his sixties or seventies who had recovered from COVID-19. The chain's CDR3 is CAIRETGSNEQFF. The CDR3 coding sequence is TGTGCAATCAGGGAGACAGGGAGCAATGAGCAGTTCTTC.